This T cell receptor (beta chain) appears in the sequencing data of a study of blood T cell repertoires in COVID-19 (dated by TCRdb to 2020 to 2021). Context from the whole study: Samples from collaborators originated in the United States, Italy and Spain and spanned both the acute and convalescent phases of COVID-19. Nearly every sample came with metadata listing a de-identified subject ID, COVID-19 status, age in years and sex. The samples were drawn from the first 160 participants of the ongoing ImmuneRACE study and from 1,254 subjects provided by 6 global collaborators. The prospective study material was composed of cDNA or gDNA derived from T cells, B-cell-depleted T cells, or PBMCs. Where HLA class I and class II types were available, the types were taken from metadata supplied by the sample provider, not from assay-based typing. The repertoires were made available in a free public database intended to serve as a resource for research on the immune response to SARS-CoV-2. Deeply sampled blood TCRbeta repertoires from subjects exposed to, actively infected with, or recovered from COVID-19 were included in the dataset.

The immunoSEQ Assay, a bias-controlled multiplex PCR, was used to amplify TCRbeta CDR3 regions from genomic DNA. As for the original processing: Nucleated cell counts per sample were estimated from amplification of reference gene primers within the assay. To quantify the absolute abundance of each unique TCRbeta CDR3 rearrangement, sequence reads were collapsed and filtered. For each sample, productive Simpson clonality was calculated as the square root of Simpson's diversity index over productive rearrangements. TCRdb took this table from immuneACCESS and kept in-frame rearrangements with V and J called. Such tables lack part of the clones; where checked against another copy, unresolved V genes explain under half of the gap, and the rest is unexplained. The D gene and trimming were derived from the DNA, and the V and J assignments and clone size from that table. Here the sample has 150,000 to 200,000 clones; more than 85% occur a single time. The ten largest clones represent about 2.5% of the sample.

V was cut back by 5 bases and J by 4 bases, leaving a gap of 2 bases between them. Spanning cysteine to phenylalanine, the CDR3 consists of 11 amino acids. The only DNA kept is the CDR3, 33 bases in frame from the first base. According to the germline V gene (reference sequence), CDR1 reads SEHNR and CDR2 reads FQNEAQ. Whole blood was collected in K2EDTA tubes by collaborating institutions according to the institutions' own protocols. For TCRbeta analysis, collaborator samples were shipped as frozen whole blood, as isolated PBMCs, or as DNA extracted from either sample type. Here is what the overall study found, with its caveats: The amount of clinical and demographic metadata varied by source and participant and was provided uncurated.

The table lists this clone with a few counts. Its recognized antigen is unknown. The sample holds no much larger clone one base away, and base qualities are not on file. The V and J segments used are TRBV7-9 and TRBJ2-2, with the D gene uncertain. The clonotype comes from a man between 35 and 55 years old with active or convalescent COVID-19. The material sequenced was peripheral blood. The DNA is TGTGCCAGCAGCCTCACCGGGGAGCTGTTTTTT. This translates into CASSLTGELFF.